A single sample gave rise to the 4 T cell receptor beta chains below, sequenced in a study of beta chain features in type 1 diabetes. The isolated RNA, all of it, was reverse transcribed, so expressed TCRB transcripts were what got sequenced. The method was immunoSEQ multiplex PCR; TCRdb's version includes in-frame clones alone and lacks a portion of them. The sample contains about 360,000 clones, roughly 12% of which appear only once. The sample comprised naive CD4+ T cells from blood. These receptors were taken from a man aged 18 to 29 in good health.

The rearrangement uses TRBV7-9 and TRBJ2-1; D not certain. Trimming removed 1 base from V and 6 bases from J, with 7 bases in between. CDR3 length: 13 residues. Germline loops: CDR1 SEHNR, CDR2 FQNEAQ (reference sequence). The CDR3 sequence: CASSLGAVNEQFF. For the CDR3, the DNA is TGTGCCAGCAGCTTAGGGGCAGTCAATGAGCAGTTCTTC.

This clone was recorded a few times. The chain recombines TRBV11-2 with TRBJ2-2; 7 nucleotides agree with TRBD2. Germline V CDR1 and CDR2: SGHAT, FQNNGV. The CDR3 is 15 amino acids. J was trimmed by 7 bases and V by 2 bases; bases with no gene match: 7. The CDR3 sequence: CASSLLVGGFGELFF. CDR3 nucleotide sequence: TGTGCCAGCAGCTTACTCGTCGGGGGGTTCGGGGAGCTGTTTTTT.

The rearrangement joins TRBV6-5 to TRBJ1-1, with TRBD1 matching over 8 bases. Germline CDR1 MNHEY, CDR2 SVGAGI. V shed 0 bases, J shed 5 bases, and the junction held 5 bases outside the gene matches. This CDR3 is built from 15 residues. In DNA form, the CDR3 reads TGTGCCAGCAGTTACTCGCAGGGGGCGAGGACTGAAGCTTTCTTT. It is translated as CASSYSQGARTEAFF.

A few counts support this clone. The chain recombines TRBV25-1 with TRBJ1-1; a weak D match, TRBD1 (5 bases). Germline assignment: CDR1 MGHDK and CDR2 SYGVNS. This CDR3 comprises 13 residues. V was cut by 6 bases and J by 2 bases, with 10 bases left in between. The CDR3 region has the DNA TGTGCCAGCAGCCTTCAGGGAAACACTGAAGCTTTCTTT. This sequence encodes CASSLQGNTEAFF.